These 8 T cell receptor beta chains originate from one sample sequenced in a study of cytomegalovirus exposure and HLA in healthy donors. The PCR made use of 60 Vbeta and 13 Jbeta primers. Data came from immunoSEQ multiplex PCR; TCRdb stores just in-frame clones and leaves some out. The sample lists 200,000 to 250,000 clones; 70% to 90% were seen once. Input material: PBMCs. These receptors were collected from a human donor in good health.

V gene TRBV6-1 combines with J gene TRBJ1-3; D is uncertain. The length of the CDR3 is 13 residues. CDR1 MNHNS and CDR2 SASEGT come from the germline V gene. V gave up 0 bases and J gave up 7 bases, with 7 bases separating them. CDR3 loop: CASSEAWANTIYF. The DNA of the CDR3 is TGTGCCAGCAGTGAAGCCTGGGCGAACACCATATATTTT.

This clone was seen more than once but under ten times. V and J are TRBV7-3 and TRBJ2-2, with unresolved D. This CDR3 contains 13 residues. Germline CDR1 and CDR2: SGHTA and FQGTGA. Trimming stripped 5 bases from V and 7 bases from J, with 11 bases between. The CDR3 spells CASSPRSGGELFF. The CDR3 coding sequence is TGTGCCAGCAGCCCCAGGTCCGGCGGGGAGCTGTTTTTT.

V and J are TRBV7-9 and TRBJ2-6; TRBD2 matches at 8 bases. The CDR3 sequence is 19 residues long. V shed 1 base and J 0 bases; nucleotides not matched to a gene: 8. Germline V gene lookup returns CDR1 SEHNR and CDR2 FQNEAQ (reference sequence). The CDR3 is CASSLGLAGLSSGANVLTF. The CDR3 coding sequence is TGTGCCAGCAGCTTAGGGCTAGCGGGTCTGAGCTCTGGGGCCAACGTCCTGACTTTC.

The V call is TRBV30, the J call TRBJ2-3; the match to TRBD1 covers 9 bases. The CDR3 loop spans 17 amino acids. The V gene end was trimmed by 1 base and the J gene end by 1 base; junction bases not matched to a gene: 9. The germline V gene has CDR1 GTSNPN and CDR2 SVGIG (reference sequence). The DNA of the CDR3 is TGTGCCTGGAGTGGTGTCGGGACAGGGAAGGGCACAGATACGCAGTATTTT. This gives the protein CAWSGVGTGKGTDTQYF.

The gene calls are TRBV11-2 and TRBJ2-5, with D perhaps TRBD2 (5 bases). Germline V gene lookup returns CDR1 SGHAT and CDR2 FQNNGV. Trimming left V 6 bases short and J 5 bases short, with 19 bases between. There are 15 residues in the CDR3. This chain's CDR3 is CASRYTGILGETQYF. DNA for the CDR3: TGTGCCAGCAGATATACCGGGATCCTCGGGGAGACCCAGTACTTC. The entire variable domain, with the rest obtained from reference TRBV11-2 and TRBJ2-5, is as follows: EAGVAQSPRYKIIEKRQSVAFWCNPISGHATLYWYQQILGQGPKLLIQFQNNGVVDDSQLPKDRFSAERLKGVDSTLKIQPAKLEDSAVYLCASRYTGILGETQYFGPGTRLLVL.

The chain links TRBV27 to TRBJ1-2; D might be TRBD1 (5 bases). This CDR3 contains 13 residues. Trimming left V 7 bases short and J 7 bases short, with 16 bases between. Looked up from germline, CDR1 is MNHEY and CDR2 is SMNVEV (reference sequence). CDR3 in DNA: TGTGCCAGCATGACCCGGGGGGGAAGTGGCTACACCTTC. Its protein is CASMTRGGSGYTF.

A note on this clone: Other DNA sequences from this sample encode an identical CDR3 as well. The rearrangement joins TRBV4-2 to TRBJ2-2; D is perhaps TRBD2 (5 bases). The CDR3 spans 14 residues. Germline values: CDR1 LGHNA, CDR2 YNFKEQ. Trimming stripped 1 base from V and 6 bases from J, with 9 bases between. This CDR3 reads CASSQGGAAGELFF. CDR3 DNA sequence: TGTGCCAGCAGCCAAGGGGGAGCTGCCGGGGAGCTGTTTTTT.

The CDR3 loop is CASSLGQARGYTF. The DNA for the CDR3 is TGCGCCAGCAGCTTGGGGCAGGCCCGTGGCTACACCTTC. The genes are TRBV5-1 and TRBJ1-2; D uncertain. V was pared by 0 bases and J by 7 bases, with 10 bases between. The CDR3 has 13 amino acids. The germline V gene has CDR1 SGHRS and CDR2 YFSETQ.